Listed below are T cell receptor beta chains from one sample, sequenced in a study of T cells in Graves' hyperthyroidism and ophthalmopathy. TCRdb reprocessed the multiplex PCR reads via MiXCR and lists one record per CDR3 protein. Of 250,000 to 350,000 distinct CDR3 sequences listed, about 18% were seen once; the top ten hold approximately 57%. Sequenced: blood. All receptors come from a woman aged 55-75 years with Graves' ophthalmopathy. CDR3s include the opening cysteine and the closing phenylalanine or tryptophan. D genes are given only for firm matches. Clone size appears in some rows only: once, few, many, or a class for an expanded clone.

>TRBJ1-6|TRBV28|TRBD1|many
TGTGCCAGCTCGGGACAGACGTATTATTCACCCCTCCACTTT
CASSGQTYYSPLHF
>TRBJ1-1|TRBV10-3|TRBD1|.
TGTGCCATCAGGGGGACAGGGCTTATGAACACTGAAGCTTTCTTT
CAIRGTGLMNTEAFF
>TRBJ1-1|TRBV28|.|many
TGTGCCAGCAGTAGAAAGGGGGCTGAAGCTTTCTTT
CASSRKGAEAFF
>TRBJ1-2|TRBV2|.|many
TGTGCCAGCCGAGGGCAGGGGAGGAGTAACTATGGCTACACCTTC
CASRGQGRSNYGYTF
>TRBJ2-5|TRBV7-7|TRBD1|many
TGTGCCAGCAGTCTTGGGACAGGGCACCAAGAGACCCAGTACTTC
CASSLGTGHQETQYF
>TRBJ2-5|TRBV27|.|many
TGTGCCAGCAGTCCACAGGGTGGGCGAGAGACCCAGTACTTC
CASSPQGGRETQYF
>TRBJ2-3|TRBV29-1|TRBD2|few
TGCAGCGTTGAAGATTTTGGCGCGGGAGGGAACACAGATACGCAGTATTTT
CSVEDFGAGGNTDTQYF
>TRBJ1-3|TRBV11-2|TRBD1|.
TGTGCCAGCAGTTTATTTCCGGGACAGGGAAGTGGAAACACCATATATTTT
CASSLFPGQGSGNTIYF
>TRBJ1-1|TRBV6-2/TRBV6-3|.|.
TGTGCCAGCAGTTTAGAACGGGGAGCAACTGAAGCTTTCTTT
CASSLERGATEAFF
>TRBJ1-5|TRBV19|.|few
TGTGCCAGTAGTATGGTAAGGAGCAATCAGCCCCAGCATTTT
CASSMVRSNQPQHF
>TRBJ2-2|TRBV6-6|.|many
TGTGCCAGCAGTTACGGGGACGTAGTTCCTGGGGAGCTGTTTTTT
CASSYGDVVPGELFF
>TRBJ2-7|TRBV5-1|TRBD1|many
TGCGCCAGCAGCCCGACAGGGTTAGGGGTCGAGCAGTACTTC
CASSPTGLGVEQYF
>TRBJ1-4|TRBV29-1|.|.
TGCAGCGTTGGGACAGAGAGACATGAAAAACTGTTTTTT
CSVGTERHEKLFF
>TRBJ2-7|TRBV2|.|.
TGTGCCAGCTCGCCCGCCACCTACGAGCAGTACTTC
CASSPATYEQYF
>TRBJ2-6|TRBV7-3|.|.
TGTGCCAGCAGCTTAGTGGGAGTCTCTGGGGCCAACGTCCTGACTTTC
CASSLVGVSGANVLTF
>TRBJ2-2|TRBV7-9|.|many
TGTGCCAGCAGCTTAACAGGGCGGGTCACCGGGGAGCTGTTTTTT
CASSLTGRVTGELFF
>TRBJ2-5|TRBV9|TRBD1|many
TGTGCCAGCAGCCCAAGGAAGGGGGCGCGTGTGGGAGAGACCCAGTACTTC
CASSPRKGARVGETQYF
>TRBJ2-1|TRBV20-1|TRBD2|many
TGCAGTGCTATAGCCGGGGGGGCCTGGGGGAATGAGCAGTTCTTC
CSAIAGGAWGNEQFF
>TRBJ1-1|TRBV6-5|.|many
TGTGCCAGCAGTTACTGGGGGAGTCACACTGAAGCTTTCTTT
CASSYWGSHTEAFF
>TRBJ1-2|TRBV7-2|.|many
TGTGCCAGCAGCGATAAGACACCCTCCGGCTACACCTTC
CASSDKTPSGYTF
>TRBJ1-5|TRBV12-3/TRBV12-4|TRBD1|many
TGTGCCAGCAGGACCACACAGGGGATGAATCAGCCCCAGCATTTT
CASRTTQGMNQPQHF
>TRBJ2-5|TRBV25-1|.|.
TGTGCCAGCAGTGAAGCCCACGGGGGCTGGGAGACCCAGTACTTC
CASSEAHGGWETQYF
>TRBJ1-1|TRBV6-1|TRBD1|few
TGTGCCAGCAGTAAAGCTTCCGGGACAGGGACTGAAGCTTTCTTT
CASSKASGTGTEAFF
>TRBJ2-7|TRBV10-2|.|.
TGCGCCAGCAGTGAGTCTGGCCTCTCCTACGAGCAGTACTTC
CASSESGLSYEQYF
>TRBJ1-4|TRBV18|.|many
TGTGCCAGCTCACGTCAGAGGGATAATGAAAAACTGTTTTTT
CASSRQRDNEKLFF
>TRBJ2-1|TRBV5-1|.|many
TGCGCCAGCAGCTTGCCGTCAGCTAACAATGAGCAGTTCTTC
CASSLPSANNEQFF
>TRBJ2-1|TRBV10-3|TRBD2|few
TGTGCCATCAGTGACTCAGCGGGAAATAATGAGCAGTTCTTC
CAISDSAGNNEQFF
>TRBJ2-5|TRBV12-3/TRBV12-4|TRBD2|many
TGTGCCAGCAGTCTCAGTAGCGGGGGGCTACAAGAGACCCAGTACTTC
CASSLSSGGLQETQYF
>TRBJ2-3|TRBV5-1|TRBD1|many
TGCGCCAGCAGCTTGGGGACAGGGGGGACAGATACGCAGTATTTT
CASSLGTGGTDTQYF
>TRBJ2-7|TRBV2|TRBD1|.
TGTGCCAGCAGCCCTTTGGGACAGGGGGCCTACGAGCAGTACTTC
CASSPLGQGAYEQYF
>TRBJ2-7|TRBV6-1|.|many
TGTGCCAGCAGTCGCCAGGGAAAGCAGTACTTC
CASSRQGKQYF
>TRBJ2-5|TRBV10-3|TRBD2|.
TGTGCCATCAGTGAGAAGGCTAGCGGGCAAGAGGCCCAGTACTTC
CAISEKASGQEAQYF
>TRBJ1-5|TRBV5-1|.|many
TGCGCCAGCAGCTTGGTGGCAGGTAGCAATCAGCCCCAGCATTTT
CASSLVAGSNQPQHF
>TRBJ2-1|TRBV30|TRBD2|many
TGTGCCTGGAGTCCCCTAGCGGGAGGGTCTTACAATGAGCAGTTCTTC
CAWSPLAGGSYNEQFF
>TRBJ2-7|TRBV11-2|.|many
TGTGCCAGCAGCTTACCTAGCTACGCTACCTACGAGCAGTACTTC
CASSLPSYATYEQYF
>TRBJ2-2|TRBV12-3/TRBV12-4|TRBD2|.
TGTGCCAGCAGTCAGATGGGACTAGCGGGAGGTCCGAACACCGGGGAGCTGTTTTTT
CASSQMGLAGGPNTGELFF
>TRBJ1-5|TRBV5-5|.|.
TGTGCCAGCAGCTTGTATGGGCAAGAGCCCCAGCATTTT
CASSLYGQEPQHF
>TRBJ1-5|TRBV20-1|.|many
TGCAGTGCCAGGACAGAGAATAGCAATCAGCCCCAGCATTTT
CSARTENSNQPQHF
>TRBJ1-3|TRBV18|.|many
TGTGCCAGCTCACAGGACAGTGGGGGAAACACCATATATTTT
CASSQDSGGNTIYF
>TRBJ1-2|TRBV7-2|TRBD1|many
TGTGCCAGCAGCTCCCTTCTCGGGACAGCGAACTATGGCTACACCTTC
CASSSLLGTANYGYTF
>TRBJ2-5|TRBV7-8|TRBD1|.
TGTGCCAGCAGCTACCCTGGGACAGGTGAAGTGACCCAGTACTTC
CASSYPGTGEVTQYF
>TRBJ2-3|TRBV7-9|TRBD2|many
TGTGCCAGCAGCTTAGCTGCTAGCGGGAAAGGAGATACGCAGTATTTT
CASSLAASGKGDTQYF
>TRBJ2-7|TRBV9|TRBD2|.
TGTGCCAGCAGCGTAGCTACCGGGGGAGGGCACGAGCAGTACTTC
CASSVATGGGHEQYF
>TRBJ2-7|TRBV7-2|TRBD2|once
TGTGCCAGCAGCTCTAGCGGGCGTCCCTACGAGCAGTACTTC
CASSSSGRPYEQYF
>TRBJ2-2|TRBV6-1|TRBD2|.
TGTGCCAGCGTCCGGACTAGCGGGACGAACACCGGGGAGCTGTTTTTT
CASVRTSGTNTGELFF
>TRBJ2-1|TRBV4-2|.|many
TGTGCCAGCAGCCAAGATCTAGGACAGAAGCACAATGAGCAGTTCTTC
CASSQDLGQKHNEQFF
>TRBJ2-5|TRBV24-1|TRBD1|few
TGTGCCACCGAGGGACAGGGGCAAGAGACCCAGTACTTC
CATEGQGQETQYF
>TRBJ1-6|TRBV2|.|many
TGTGCCAGCAGTGAAAGGCAGAGCTCCTATAATTCACCCCTCCACTTT
CASSERQSSYNSPLHF
>TRBJ2-2|TRBV9|TRBD2|.
TGTGCCAGCAGCCCCACTAGCGTGAAGACCGGGGAGCTGTTTTTT
CASSPTSVKTGELFF
>TRBJ2-7|TRBV12-3/TRBV12-4|.|.
TGTGCCAGCAGTTTAGCTCAGGGTGGGGACTACGAGCAGTACTTC
CASSLAQGGDYEQYF
>TRBJ1-2|TRBV2|.|many
TGTGCCAGCAGTTACGTACAAGACTATGGCTACACCTTC
CASSYVQDYGYTF
>TRBJ2-3|TRBV10-3|.|.
TGTGCCATCAGTGACTACCAGATCACAGATACGCAGTATTTT
CAISDYQITDTQYF